This entry lists 22 T cell receptor beta chains sequenced from one sample in a study of blood T cell repertoires in COVID-19. Libraries were prepared by immunoSEQ multiplex PCR; TCRdb keeps only in-frame clonotypes and omits some of them. The sample has 300,000 to 350,000 clones, about 90% seen once; the top ten hold roughly 3.5%. Sequences were obtained from peripheral blood. The receptors come from a young woman who had recovered from COVID-19.

This chain joins TRBV6-2 or TRBV6-3 and TRBJ2-1; perhaps TRBD1 as D (5 bases). V was clipped by 0 bases and J by 9 bases, with 12 bases between them. The CDR3 has 14 amino acids. The germline gives CDR1 MNHEY, CDR2 SVGEGT. The CDR3 spells CASSYSQGYGEQFF. The CDR3 nucleotides are TGTGCCAGCAGTTACTCGCAGGGTTATGGTGAGCAGTTCTTC.

The chain joins TRBV5-1 to TRBJ1-1, with unresolved D. There are 13 residues in the CDR3. The germline V gene encodes CDR1 SGHRS and CDR2 YFSETQ. V dropped 4 bases and J dropped 1 base, with 8 bases sitting between them. The CDR3 region is CASSLLANTEAFF. CDR3 DNA sequence: TGCGCCAGCAGCCTCCTGGCGAACACTGAAGCTTTCTTT.

The rearrangement joins TRBV5-5 to TRBJ2-1; D possibly corresponds to TRBD2 (6 bases). Trimming left V 4 bases short and J 8 bases short, with 13 bases between. CDR1 and CDR2 from the germline V gene are SGHKS and YYEKEE (reference sequence). This CDR3 is 13 amino acids long. For the CDR3, the DNA is TGTGCCAGCAGCGCGGGACTTTCGGATGAGCAGTTCTTC. This translates into CASSAGLSDEQFF.

This clone was detected only once. The V and J genes are TRBV7-9 and TRBJ1-2; 7 bases match TRBD1. CDR1 is SEHNR, CDR2 FQNEAQ, per germline (reference sequence). This CDR3 region has 14 residues. V lost 5 bases to trimming and J lost 3 bases; unmatched junction nucleotides: 6. CDR3 nucleotides: TGTGCCAGCAGCCGAGACAGGGCGGACTATGGCTACACCTTC. Its translation: CASSRDRADYGYTF. The variable domain in full, completed from reference TRBV7-9 and TRBJ1-2, reads DTGVSQNPRHKITKRGQNVTFRCDPISEHNRLYWYRQTLGQGPEFLTYFQNEAQLEKSRLLSDRFSAERPKGSFSTLEIQRTEQGDSAMYLCASSRDRADYGYTFGSGTRLTVV.

The CDR3 sequence is CASSSGTGGGQPQHF. The CDR3 nucleotides are TGTGCCAGCAGCTCCGGGACAGGGGGCGGTCAGCCCCAGCATTTT. The V call is TRBV7-2, the J call TRBJ1-5, with 12 nucleotides matching TRBD1. The CDR3 is 15 amino acids. Unmatched junction bases numbered 4, after V lost 4 bases and J lost 6 bases. Looked up from germline, CDR1 is SGHTA and CDR2 is FQGNSA. The entire variable domain, with the rest obtained from reference TRBV7-2 and TRBJ1-5, is as follows: GAGVSQSPSNKVTEKGKDVELRCDPISGHTALYWYRQSLGQGLEFLIYFQGNSAPDKSGLPSDRFSAERTGGSVSTLTIQRTQQEDSAVYLCASSSGTGGGQPQHFGDGTRLSIL.

The genes are TRBV5-8 and TRBJ2-1; TRBD2 matches at 13 bases. Germline V gene lookup returns CDR1 SGHTS and CDR2 YDEGEE. The CDR3 runs 17 residues. With 4 bases clipped from V and 2 bases from J, the junction kept 6 bases outside the gene matches. CDR3 in amino acids: CASSRTSGSWTYNEQFF. CDR3 nucleotides: TGTGCCAGCAGCCGGACTAGCGGGAGTTGGACCTACAATGAGCAGTTCTTC.

The chain recombines TRBV24-1 with TRBJ2-2; 9 bases agree with TRBD1. Trimming took 7 bases from V and 4 from J; bases not matched to a gene: 9. The CDR3 totals 16 residues. Germline CDR1 is KGHDR and CDR2 is SFDVKD. DNA for the CDR3: TGTGCCACCAGCCCAAGGGGACAGGGAGGCACCGGGGAGCTGTTTTTT. Protein sequence: CATSPRGQGGTGELFF.

The rearrangement joins TRBV5-1 to TRBJ1-4; 7 nucleotides line up with TRBD1. Germline V gene lookup returns CDR1 SGHRS and CDR2 YFSETQ. This CDR3 comprises 15 residues. V lost 4 bases to trimming and J lost 7 bases; unmatched junction nucleotides: 10. The CDR3 nucleotides are TGCGCCAGCAGCCGACCCGAAGGGACAGTTGAAAAACTGTTTTTT. Translation: CASSRPEGTVEKLFF.

The rearrangement uses TRBV11-3 and TRBJ2-1, with D unclear. This CDR3 is built from 15 residues. Trimming took 2 bases from V and 0 from J, leaving 8 bases between them. Germline V gives CDR1 SGHNT, CDR2 YENEEA. CDR3 protein: CASSLRVLSYNEQFF. CDR3 coding DNA: TGTGCCAGCAGCTTACGGGTTCTCTCCTACAATGAGCAGTTCTTC.

The chain is built from TRBV5-4 and TRBJ1-1, with D maybe TRBD1 (5 bases). This CDR3 comprises 15 residues. Germline V lookup: CDR1 SGHNT, CDR2 YYREEE (reference sequence). Deletions cut 4 bases from V and 5 bases from J, with 18 bases between. This CDR3 is CASSTQGGGTTEAFF. CDR3 bases: TGTGCCAGCAGCACTCAGGGAGGTGGTACGACTGAAGCTTTCTTT.

This clone occurred many times. The chain carries TRBV29-1 and TRBJ2-7; D not certain. Between the trimmed V and J ends, which lost 7 bases and 2 bases, there was a span of 6 bases. Looked up from germline, CDR1 is SQVTM and CDR2 is ANQGSEA. The CDR3 sequence is 10 residues long. CDR3 coding DNA: TGCAGCGAAGCGACCTACGAGCAGTACGTC. The encoded protein is CSEATYEQYV.

The chain uses TRBV5-1 and TRBJ2-5, with no clear D. Deletions cut 4 bases from V and 0 bases from J, with 7 bases between. The CDR3 length is 13 residues. Looked up from germline, CDR1 is SGHRS and CDR2 is YFSETQ. CDR3 in amino acids: CASSPSDQETQYF. The DNA for the CDR3 is TGCGCCAGCAGCCCCTCGGACCAAGAGACCCAGTACTTC. The full variable domain, completed using reference TRBV5-1 and TRBJ2-5, is KAGVTQTPRYLIKTRGQQVTLSCSPISGHRSVSWYQQTPGQGLQFLFEYFSETQRNKGNFPGRFSGRQFSNSRSEMNVSTLELGDSALYLCASSPSDQETQYFGPGTRLLVL.

The gene calls are TRBV7-2 and TRBJ2-3; tentative D call: TRBD1 (6 bases). The CDR3 runs to 16 residues. Germline CDR1 reads SGHTA; CDR2 reads FQGNSA. V lost 1 base to trimming and J lost 1 base, with 12 bases between them. CDR3 protein: CASSLGTAGGTDTQYF. The CDR3 DNA reads TGTGCCAGCAGCTTAGGGACTGCAGGGGGCACAGATACGCAGTATTTT.

The V call is TRBV4-1, the J call TRBJ2-2; 10 nucleotides align to TRBD2. This CDR3 contains 19 residues. In germline, CDR1 is MGHRA, CDR2 YSYEKL. V dropped 1 base and J dropped 5; count of bases not matched to a gene: 13. CDR3 nucleotides: TGCGCCAGCAGCCAAGCTTGGGGTGCTAGCGGGAGAAATACCGGGGAGCTGTTTTTT. It yields the protein CASSQAWGASGRNTGELFF.

The genes are TRBV5-1 and TRBJ1-2; D perhaps matches TRBD1 (5 bases). Germline loops: CDR1 SGHRS, CDR2 YFSETQ. V lost 1 base to trimming and J lost 1 base, with 11 bases between them. The CDR3 has 15 amino acids. The CDR3 here is CASSLSGGVNYGYTF. CDR3 nucleotide sequence: TGCGCCAGCAGCTTGTCCGGAGGGGTTAACTATGGCTACACCTTC.

The V call is TRBV19, the J call TRBJ1-2; TRBD1 might be the D (5 bases). The CDR3 consists of 16 residues. Germline CDR1 LNHDA, CDR2 SQIVND (reference sequence). Deletions cut 2 bases from V and 6 bases from J, with 19 bases between. The CDR3 DNA reads TGTGCCAGTAGTATAATCCCGGACACCCACACCCATGGCTACACCTTC. Its translation: CASSIIPDTHTHGYTF.

CDR3 coding DNA: TGTGCCAGTAGTGTACATACGCGAGGCACCGGGGAGCTGTTTTTT. The encoded protein is CASSVHTRGTGELFF. The V call is TRBV19, the J call TRBJ2-2; no reliable D call. Per germline, CDR1 LNHDA and CDR2 SQIVND (reference sequence). The CDR3 loop spans 15 amino acids. V lost 5 bases to trimming and J lost 4 bases, with 14 bases between them.

The CDR3 sequence is CASSTVTSARETQYF. CDR3 bases: TGTGCCAGCAGTACCGTGACTAGCGCCAGGGAGACCCAGTACTTC. V is TRBV6-5 and J is TRBJ2-5, with TRBD2 matching over 8 bases. Germline V gene data show CDR1 as MNHEY and CDR2 as SVGAGI. The CDR3 sequence is 15 residues long. V trimming: 5 bases; J trimming: 5 bases; junction bases outside the gene matches: 10.

The chain has TRBV15 and TRBJ2-2; possibly TRBD1 for D (6 bases). In germline, CDR1 is LNHNV, CDR2 YYDKDF (reference sequence). The CDR3 covers 16 residues. Trimming removed 3 bases from V and 6 bases from J, with 17 bases in between. In DNA, the CDR3 is TGTGCCACCAGCAGCCGGGCACAGGGAGTTCCCGGGGAGCTGTTTTTT. Amino acid sequence: CATSSRAQGVPGELFF.

The chain has TRBV29-1 and TRBJ1-2, with TRBD1 identical over 7 bases. This CDR3 contains 12 residues. V lost 6 bases, J lost 4 bases, and 5 bases stayed unmatched. Germline CDR1 SQVTM, CDR2 ANQGSEA. Here the CDR3 DNA reads TGCAGCGTGGAGGGGGCAGGCTATGGCTACACCTTC. It codes for CSVEGAGYGYTF.

The table lists this clone with a count of one. The chain is built from TRBV19 and TRBJ1-5; no clear D gene. This CDR3 comprises 14 residues. V dropped 8 bases and J dropped 2 bases, with 13 bases sitting between them. Germline-derived CDR1 and CDR2 are LNHDA and SQIVND (reference sequence). The CDR3 region is CASSPSRGNQPQHF. The DNA of the CDR3 is TGTGCCAGTTCTCCATCGAGGGGCAATCAGCCCCAGCATTTT.

This chain links TRBV20-1 with TRBJ2-1, with TRBD2 matching over 11 bases. Germline values: CDR1 DFQATT, CDR2 SNEGSKA (reference sequence). The V gene end was trimmed by 3 bases and the J gene end by 8 bases; junction bases not matched to a gene: 6. The CDR3 is made up of 14 amino acids. Written as DNA, the CDR3 is TGCAGTGCTAGTAGCGGGAGGGCCGGGGATGAGCAGTTCTTC. This sequence encodes CSASSGRAGDEQFF.